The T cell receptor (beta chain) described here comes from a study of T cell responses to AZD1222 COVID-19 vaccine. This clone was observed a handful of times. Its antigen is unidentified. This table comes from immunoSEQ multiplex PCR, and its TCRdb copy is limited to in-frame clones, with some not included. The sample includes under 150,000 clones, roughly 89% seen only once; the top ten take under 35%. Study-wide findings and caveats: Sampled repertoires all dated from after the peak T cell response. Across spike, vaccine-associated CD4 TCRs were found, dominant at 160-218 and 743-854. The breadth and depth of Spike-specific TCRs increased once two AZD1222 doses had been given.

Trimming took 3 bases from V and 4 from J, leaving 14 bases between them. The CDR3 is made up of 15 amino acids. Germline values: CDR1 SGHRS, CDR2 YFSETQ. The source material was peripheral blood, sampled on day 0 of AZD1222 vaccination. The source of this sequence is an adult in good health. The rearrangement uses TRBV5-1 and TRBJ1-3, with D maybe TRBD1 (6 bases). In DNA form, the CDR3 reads TGCGCCAGCAGCTCTGCGGGGGCGCACGGAAACACCATATATTTT. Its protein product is CASSSAGAHGNTIYF.